These 28 T cell receptor beta chains were all obtained from the same sample, sequenced in a study of blood T cell repertoires in COVID-19. The assay was immunoSEQ multiplex PCR, and TCRdb's table has in-frame clones only and misses some. This table holds 100,000 to 150,000 clones, 55% to 75% found once. The sequenced sample was peripheral blood. All receptors derive from a woman between 65 and 79 years old with acute or convalescent COVID-19.

This clone was picked up a small number of times. V gene TRBV29-1 combines with J gene TRBJ2-3; TRBD2 agrees at 7 bases. In germline, CDR1 is SQVTM, CDR2 ANQGSEA. CDR3 length: 14 residues. The junction had 5 bases not matched to a gene; V was cut back by 3 bases and J by 2 bases. CDR3 coding DNA: TGCAGCGTTGACCCTAGCGGAGCCACAGATACGCAGTATTTT. Translated: CSVDPSGATDTQYF.

This chain links TRBV28 with TRBJ2-1, with a weak D call TRBD2 (5 bases). With 6 bases removed from V and 10 bases from J, the gap between germline ends came to 7 bases. Germline assignment: CDR1 MDHEN and CDR2 SYDVKM. This CDR3 is built from 10 residues. Written as DNA, the CDR3 is TGTGCCAGCAGCCGCGGGGAGCAGTTCTTC. Its translation: CASSRGEQFF.

This clone was picked up a small number of times. The J gene is TRBJ2-7, the V gene TRBV5-1; D remains ambiguous. The length of the CDR3 is 14 residues. Germline V CDR1 and CDR2: SGHRS, YFSETQ. The V end lost 4 bases, the J end lost 0 bases, and 11 bases lay between the germline ends. The CDR3 region is CASSPLGHSYEQYF. The CDR3 DNA follows: TGCGCCAGCAGCCCCCTTGGGCACTCCTACGAGCAGTACTTC.

The rearrangement links TRBV6-6 to TRBJ2-1, with 10 nucleotides matching TRBD1. V lost 4 bases to trimming and J lost 1 base; unmatched junction nucleotides: 4. CDR1 and CDR2 from the germline V gene are MNHNY and SVGAGI (reference sequence). The length of the CDR3 is 16 residues. The CDR3 loop is CASSSRQGASYNEQFF. As DNA, the CDR3 is TGTGCCAGCAGTTCCAGACAGGGGGCATCCTACAATGAGCAGTTCTTC.

This clone was found a few times. This rearrangement joins TRBV3-1 (or the pseudogene TRBV3-2) to TRBJ2-1, with TRBD2 identical over 7 bases. The CDR3 is 16 residues long. Trimming at V came to 0 bases and at J to 6 bases, leaving 8 bases not matched to a gene. Germline CDR1 LGHDT, CDR2 YNNKEL (reference sequence). The CDR3 nucleotides are TGTGCCAGCAGCCAAGATGGCCGGCTAGCGGTCAATGAGCAGTTCTTC. It encodes CASSQDGRLAVNEQFF.

This clone was recorded many times. Other DNA sequences in this sample translate to the same CDR3. In nucleotides, the CDR3 is TGCGCCAGCAGCTTACAGGCTAGCACAGATACGCAGTATTTT. Translation gives CASSLQASTDTQYF. V usage is TRBV5-1 and J usage is TRBJ2-3, with D possibly TRBD1 on 5 matching bases. CDR1 and CDR2 from the germline V gene are SGHRS and YFSETQ. With 2 bases removed from V and 0 bases from J, the gap between germline ends came to 7 bases. The CDR3 spans 14 residues.

CDR3 in amino acids: CASSISGTGSYGYTF. CDR3 in DNA: TGTGCCAGTAGTATATCCGGGACAGGAAGCTATGGCTACACCTTC. The chain combines TRBV19 with TRBJ1-2; 8 nucleotides match TRBD1. The ends lost 2 bases at V and 4 bases at J; junction bases unmatched: 6. This CDR3 has 15 residues. Germline CDR1 is LNHDA and CDR2 is SQIVND (reference sequence). The full variable domain, rest sourced from reference TRBV19 and TRBJ1-2, is DGGITQSPKYLFRKEGQNVTLSCEQNLNHDAMYWYRQDPGQGLRLIYYSQIVNDFQKGDIAEGYSVSREKKESFPLTVTSAQKNPTAFYLCASSISGTGSYGYTFGSGTRLTVV.

The V gene is TRBV3-1 (or the pseudogene TRBV3-2), the J gene TRBJ1-4; D is perhaps TRBD1 (5 bases). The CDR3 contains 13 residues. The V end lost 0 bases, the J end lost 14 bases, and 13 bases lay between the germline ends. Germline V gene data show CDR1 as LGHDT and CDR2 as YNNKEL (reference sequence). CDR3 region: CASSQDIGGRLFF. The CDR3 nucleotides are TGTGCCAGCAGCCAAGATATCGGGGGGAGGCTGTTTTTT.

The gene calls are TRBV3-1 (or the pseudogene TRBV3-2) and TRBJ2-7; TRBD2 matches at 8 bases. V dropped 1 base and J dropped 5; count of bases not matched to a gene: 7. Germline V CDR1 and CDR2: LGHDT, YNNKEL (reference sequence). This CDR3 is 15 amino acids long. The CDR3 sequence is CASSQGDGRANEQYF. The CDR3 coding sequence is TGTGCCAGCAGCCAAGGGGACGGGAGGGCTAACGAGCAGTACTTC.

Comment on this clone: The junction and the germline gene differ at one end; a read error may be behind it. V and J are TRBV28 and TRBJ2-1, with D tentatively TRBD1 (5 bases). Germline CDR1 and CDR2: MDHEN and SYDVKM. The CDR3 extends over 14 amino acids. The CDR3: CASSQPLTALAPIF. CDR3 coding DNA: TGTGCCAGCAGTCAACCCTTGACAGCTCTGGCACCGATCTTC.

The chain employs TRBV6-5 and TRBJ1-4, with D hard to call. In germline, CDR1 is MNHEY, CDR2 SVGAGI. Trimming shortened V by 0 bases and J by 10 bases, and 12 bases separated the two germline ends. The CDR3 extends over 14 amino acids. CDR3 loop: CASSYSISNGKLFF. The CDR3 region has the DNA TGTGCCAGCAGTTACTCGATTTCGAACGGAAAACTGTTTTTT.

This clone was seen only a few times. The V gene is TRBV30, the J gene TRBJ2-6; D perhaps matches TRBD2 (5 bases). V dropped 2 bases and J dropped 3 bases, with 8 bases sitting between them. The CDR3 consists of 14 residues. Germline V gives CDR1 GTSNPN, CDR2 SVGIG (reference sequence). The CDR3 sequence: CAWSREYGANVLTF. Written as DNA, the CDR3 is TGTGCCTGGAGTAGGGAGTATGGGGCCAACGTCCTGACTTTC. Looking up the rest from reference TRBV30 and TRBJ2-6 gives the full variable domain: SQTIHQWPATLVQPVGSPLSLECTVEGTSNPNLYWYRQAAGRGLQLLFYSVGIGQISSEVPQNLSASRPQDRQFILSSKKLLLSDSGFYLCAWSREYGANVLTFGAGSRLTVL.

The rearrangement uses TRBV27 and TRBJ2-7; D is uncertain. Trimming took off 3 bases at V and 4 bases at J, with 13 bases between the two ends. The CDR3 consists of 14 residues. Germline CDR1 reads MNHEY; CDR2 reads SMNVEV (reference sequence). The CDR3 DNA sequence: TGTGCCAGCAGTTTTAATAATCGTTTTTACGAGCAGTACTTC. Protein product: CASSFNNRFYEQYF.

The chain is built from TRBV3-1 (or the pseudogene TRBV3-2) and TRBJ1-6; D unclear. CDR1 and CDR2 (germline): LGHDT, YNNKEL (reference sequence). This CDR3 is 14 amino acids long. V was shortened by 0 bases and J by 7 bases, with 7 bases between the two germline ends. DNA of the CDR3: TGTGCCAGCAGCCAAGAGAACCGGAATTCACCCCTCCACTTT. It translates to CASSQENRNSPLHF.

Only one count was recorded for this clone. This chain links TRBV4-2 with TRBJ2-2; D may be TRBD1 (5 bases). Trimming stripped 0 bases from V and 0 bases from J, with 5 bases between. The CDR3 is made up of 15 amino acids. The germline V gene encodes CDR1 LGHNA and CDR2 YNFKEQ. CDR3: CASSQETANTGELFF. CDR3 in DNA: TGTGCCAGCAGCCAAGAGACAGCGAACACCGGGGAGCTGTTTTTT.

The sample holds a few counts of this clone. The chain recombines TRBV5-1 with TRBJ1-2; TRBD1 agrees at 7 bases. The V gene end was trimmed by 4 bases and the J gene end by 6 bases; junction bases not matched to a gene: 12. Per the germline V gene, CDR1 is SGHRS and CDR2 is YFSETQ. This CDR3 comprises 15 residues. Here the CDR3 reads CASSPGGGASDGYTF. The CDR3, as DNA: TGCGCCAGCAGCCCCGGAGGGGGCGCTTCGGATGGCTACACCTTC.

This clone showed up just a few times. The chain is built from TRBV2 and TRBJ2-2; possible D gene TRBD2, 6 bases. From germline, CDR1 is SNHLY and CDR2 FYNNEI. The V end lost 2 bases, the J end lost 2 bases, and 18 bases lay between the germline ends. This CDR3 region has 18 residues. The CDR3 bases are TGTGCCAGCAGTGAACCGTTAGACCCGGGACTTAACACCGGGGAGCTGTTTTTT. Translating it yields CASSEPLDPGLNTGELFF.

This clone has only a few counts. The genes are TRBV4-2 and TRBJ2-7; 9 positions match TRBD1. After removal of 4 bases from V and 5 bases from J, the junction contained 3 bases not matched to a gene. Germline CDR1 and CDR2: LGHNA and YNFKEQ. This CDR3 contains 13 residues. The CDR3 loop reads CASSLRTGDEQYF. In nucleotides, the CDR3 is TGTGCCAGCAGCCTGCGGACAGGGGACGAGCAGTACTTC.

The V and J genes are TRBV5-5 and TRBJ2-7; 14 bases are shared with TRBD2. CDR1 is SGHKS and CDR2 is YYEKEE in the germline V gene (reference sequence). The CDR3 runs to 15 residues. V shed 5 bases and J 6 bases; nucleotides not matched to a gene: 7. This CDR3 is CASRPGLAGAGEQYF. CDR3 sequence (DNA): TGTGCCAGCAGGCCGGGACTAGCGGGAGCGGGCGAGCAGTACTTC. Looking up the rest from reference TRBV5-5 and TRBJ2-7 gives the full variable domain: DAGVTQSPTHLIKTRGQQVTLRCSPISGHKSVSWYQQVLGQGPQFIFQYYEKEERGRGNFPDRFSARQFPNYSSELNVNALLLGDSALYLCASRPGLAGAGEQYFGPGTRLTVT.

The chain uses TRBV14 and TRBJ2-7, with TRBD2 identical over 10 bases. V shed 1 base, J shed 3 bases, and the junction held 3 bases outside the gene matches. CDR1 and CDR2 (germline): SGHDN, FVKESK. The CDR3 runs to 15 residues. The CDR3 is CASSQGLAGGYEQYF. For the CDR3, the DNA is TGTGCCAGCAGCCAAGGACTAGCGGGTGGCTACGAGCAGTACTTC.

The chain joins TRBV5-4 to TRBJ1-2; D is unclear. This CDR3 comprises 11 residues. CDR1 SGHNT and CDR2 YYREEE come from the germline V gene (reference sequence). Deletions cut 7 bases from V and 7 bases from J, with 11 bases between. This chain's CDR3 is CASPEGGGYTF. CDR3 nucleotide sequence: TGTGCCAGCCCGGAGGGCGGTGGCTACACCTTC. The variable domain in full, completed from reference TRBV5-4 and TRBJ1-2, reads ETGVTQSPTHLIKTRGQQVTLRCSSQSGHNTVSWYQQALGQGPQFIFQYYREEENGRGNFPPRFSGLQFPNYSSELNVNALELDDSALYLCASPEGGGYTFGSGTRLTVV.

The chain recombines TRBV25-1 with TRBJ1-6; D gene ambiguous. Germline CDR1 MGHDK, CDR2 SYGVNS. The CDR3 loop spans 17 amino acids. V was shortened by 2 bases and J by 0 bases, with 11 bases between the two germline ends. CDR3 region: CASSEPGAGSYNSPLHF. Written as DNA, the CDR3 is TGTGCCAGCAGTGAACCAGGCGCGGGCTCCTATAATTCACCCCTCCACTTT.

The rearrangement uses TRBV5-1 and TRBJ2-5; 11 bases agree with TRBD2. Germline V gene data show CDR1 as SGHRS and CDR2 as YFSETQ. The CDR3 spans 16 residues. Unmatched junction bases numbered 4, after V lost 1 base and J lost 2 bases. DNA of the CDR3: TGCGCCAGCAGCTTGCCTAGCGGGGGGACTCAAGAGACCCAGTACTTC. Its protein product is CASSLPSGGTQETQYF.

The chain carries TRBV3-1 (or the pseudogene TRBV3-2) and TRBJ1-2; perhaps TRBD1 as D (6 bases). V lost 2 bases and J 8 bases, leaving 12 bases between the germline ends. Germline-derived CDR1 and CDR2 are LGHDT and YNNKEL (reference sequence). CDR3 length: 13 residues. CDR3: CASSQIQGSGYTF. In DNA form, the CDR3 reads TGTGCCAGCAGCCAAATACAGGGTAGCGGCTACACCTTC.

The CDR3 here is CASSQVTTDTQYF. CDR3 DNA: TGTGCCAGCTCACAGGTGACCACAGATACGCAGTATTTT. V gene TRBV7-3 combines with J gene TRBJ2-3; tentative D call: TRBD1 (5 bases). Germline-derived CDR1 and CDR2 are SGHTA and FQGTGA. Trimming took 8 bases from V and 2 from J, leaving 11 bases between them. This CDR3 region has 13 residues.

This clone has a handful of counts. The CDR3: CASSEGQGTRWHF. DNA of the CDR3: TGTGCCAGCAGTGAAGGACAGGGGACCCGTTGGCATTTT. This chain uses TRBV6-1 with TRBJ1-5; 8 bases match TRBD1. The CDR3 sequence is 13 residues long. CDR1 and CDR2 (germline): MNHNS, SASEGT. Unmatched junction bases numbered 8, after V lost 1 base and J lost 15 bases.

The sample holds a few counts of this clone. The CDR3 region has the DNA TGTGCCAGCAGCCCGCGAGGGGACAGGCTGAACTCTGGGGCCAACGTCCTGACTTTC. It is translated as CASSPRGDRLNSGANVLTF. This sequence joins TRBV11-2 and TRBJ2-6; TRBD1 aligns across 8 bases. Per germline, CDR1 SGHAT and CDR2 FQNNGV. The CDR3 sequence is 19 residues long. The V and J ends lost 5 bases and 0 bases, in that order; junction bases with no gene match: 12. Drawing the rest from reference TRBV11-2 and TRBJ2-6, the complete variable domain is EAGVAQSPRYKIIEKRQSVAFWCNPISGHATLYWYQQILGQGPKLLIQFQNNGVVDDSQLPKDRFSAERLKGVDSTLKIQPAKLEDSAVYLCASSPRGDRLNSGANVLTFGAGSRLTVL.

This sequence joins TRBV5-1 and TRBJ2-3, with a possible D match to TRBD1 (6 bases). Per germline, CDR1 SGHRS and CDR2 YFSETQ. The V end lost 4 bases, the J end lost 0 bases, and 18 bases lay between the germline ends. There are 17 residues in the CDR3. CDR3 coding DNA: TGCGCCAGCAGCCGAGGGGCCGGACAGTGGAGCACAGATACGCAGTATTTT. Translating gives CASSRGAGQWSTDTQYF.